The next 30 T cell receptor beta chains were all read from a single sample in a study of blood T cell repertoires in COVID-19. Repertoires were generated with immunoSEQ multiplex PCR, while TCRdb's copy carries only in-frame clones and drops some. The sample consists of some 240,000 clones, 82% of them appearing once. Sequenced input: peripheral blood. Receptors were obtained from a woman between 55 and 75 years old with active or convalescent COVID-19.

The chain is built from TRBV7-3 and TRBJ2-1, with 7 bases matching TRBD1. CDR1 and CDR2 from the germline V gene are SGHTA and FQGTGA. V lost 1 base and J lost 8; bases outside the gene matches: 11. CDR3 length equals 16 residues. CDR3 in amino acids: CASSLMRGQPRDEQFF. DNA of the CDR3: TGTGCCAGCAGCTTAATGAGGGGGCAGCCTCGCGATGAGCAGTTCTTC.

The rearrangement links TRBV18 to TRBJ2-7; D is perhaps TRBD1 (8 bases). This CDR3 comprises 14 residues. CDR1 is KGHSH and CDR2 is LQKENI in the germline V gene. V lost 8 bases and J lost 3, with 17 bases in between. The CDR3 is CASTEQGEGYEQYF. The CDR3 DNA reads TGTGCCAGCACGGAACAGGGGGAGGGCTACGAGCAGTACTTC.

V gene TRBV9 combines with J gene TRBJ1-6; 7 nucleotides match TRBD1. The CDR3 spans 16 residues. V lost 4 bases and J lost 0; bases outside the gene matches: 4. Germline V gene sequence: CDR1 SGDLS, CDR2 YYNGEE. DNA of the CDR3: TGTGCCAGCAGCCCAGGGGACAGCTCCTATAATTCACCCCTCCACTTT. Encoded protein: CASSPGDSSYNSPLHF.

This clone was seen only once. Other DNA sequences in the sample encode the same CDR3. The chain employs TRBV7-8 and TRBJ1-5; tentative D call: TRBD1 (5 bases). Between the trimmed V and J ends, which lost 1 base and 4 bases, there was a span of 11 bases. Germline CDR1 and CDR2: SGHVS and FQNEAQ. The CDR3 sequence is 15 residues long. In DNA, the CDR3 is TGTGCCAGCAGCTTAGACCGGACACCTAATCAGCCCCAGCATTTT. Its translation is CASSLDRTPNQPQHF.

J is TRBJ2-3 and V is TRBV5-1, with 10 bases lining up with TRBD2. Germline V gives CDR1 SGHRS, CDR2 YFSETQ. V lost 2 bases to trimming and J lost 0 bases; unmatched junction nucleotides: 12. The CDR3 is 19 amino acids. This chain's CDR3 is CASSFPRYRLAGSTDTQYF. CDR3 DNA: TGCGCCAGCAGCTTCCCTAGATACAGACTAGCGGGTAGCACAGATACGCAGTATTTT.

The gene calls are TRBV6-1 and TRBJ1-2, with D possibly matching TRBD1 (6 bases). Looked up from germline, CDR1 is MNHNS and CDR2 is SASEGT. This CDR3 is 15 amino acids long. Deletions cut 0 bases from V and 4 bases from J, with 12 bases between. The CDR3 spells CASSEAVAGAYGYTF. The CDR3 DNA reads TGTGCCAGCAGTGAAGCAGTCGCAGGGGCCTATGGCTACACCTTC.

The chain carries TRBV19 and TRBJ2-2; the D gene is possibly TRBD2 (5 bases). CDR1 and CDR2 (germline): LNHDA, SQIVND (reference sequence). V lost 3 bases to trimming and J lost 0 bases, with 17 bases between them. CDR3 size: 18 residues. In DNA, the CDR3 is TGTGCCAGTAGTATTCTCGGACTCGCACCCCCGAACACCGGGGAGCTGTTTTTT. Encoded protein: CASSILGLAPPNTGELFF.

The rearrangement links TRBV10-2 to TRBJ2-1; TRBD2 matches at 10 bases. J was trimmed by 8 bases and V by 1 base; bases with no gene match: 8. This CDR3 comprises 16 residues. Germline CDR1 is WSHSY and CDR2 is SAAADI. CDR3 region: CASSELRIAGGYEQFF. CDR3 DNA: TGCGCCAGCAGTGAGTTACGGATAGCGGGGGGTTATGAGCAGTTCTTC.

The rearrangement uses TRBV18 and TRBJ1-1; TRBD1 is a possible D gene (6 bases). The CDR3 runs 17 residues. Trimming shortened V by 6 bases and J by 4 bases, and 24 bases separated the two germline ends. Per the germline V gene, CDR1 is KGHSH and CDR2 is LQKENI. CDR3 nucleotides: TGTGCCAGCTCCCCCGTAGGGGTTATAGGGGGTGGCACTGAAGCTTTCTTT. The encoded protein is CASSPVGVIGGGTEAFF.

This rearrangement joins TRBV27 to TRBJ2-1; a weak D match, TRBD2 (5 bases). This CDR3 comprises 18 residues. Between the trimmed V and J ends, which lost 2 bases and 3 bases, there was a span of 20 bases. Germline values: CDR1 MNHEY, CDR2 SMNVEV (reference sequence). CDR3 residues: CASSLVGVVRTHYNEQFF. The DNA for the CDR3 is TGTGCCAGCAGTTTAGTCGGGGTGGTCCGGACCCACTACAATGAGCAGTTCTTC.

V is TRBV5-1 and J is TRBJ1-1; the match to TRBD1 covers 7 bases. This CDR3 contains 14 residues. Germline loops: CDR1 SGHRS, CDR2 YFSETQ. The V segment lost 0 bases and the J segment 3 bases; nucleotides outside the gene matches: 2. CDR3 amino acids: CASSLDRGDTEAFF. The CDR3 DNA is TGCGCCAGCAGCTTGGACAGGGGTGACACTGAAGCTTTCTTT.

The genes are TRBV5-1 and TRBJ2-5; D gene unclear. Germline V gene lookup returns CDR1 SGHRS and CDR2 YFSETQ. V lost 1 base and J lost 1, with 11 bases in between. The CDR3 consists of 15 residues. The CDR3 DNA reads TGCGCCAGCAGCTTGTGGGCGACCGCCCAAGAGACCCAGTACTTC. This codes for CASSLWATAQETQYF.

This rearrangement joins TRBV2 to TRBJ2-2; 8 bases match TRBD2. The CDR3 covers 16 residues. CDR1 is SNHLY, CDR2 FYNNEI, per germline. With V trimmed by 1 base and J by 0 bases, 1 base remained unmatched. The CDR3 loop reads CASSEVGGANTGELFF. The CDR3 DNA sequence: TGTGCCAGCAGTGAAGTCGGGGGGGCGAACACCGGGGAGCTGTTTTTT.

This chain links TRBV11-3 with TRBJ1-1; D gene unclear. Germline V gene lookup returns CDR1 SGHNT and CDR2 YENEEA. V was trimmed by 0 bases and J by 5 bases, leaving 7 bases between them. The CDR3 consists of 13 residues. The CDR3, as DNA: TGTGCCAGCAGCTTAGATCGGAGAACTGAAGCTTTCTTT. Translated, it gives CASSLDRRTEAFF.

The V gene is TRBV5-6, the J gene TRBJ1-4; D might be TRBD1 (5 bases). V was pared by 4 bases and J by 0 bases, with 13 bases between. Per germline, CDR1 SGHDT and CDR2 YYEEEE. This CDR3 has 16 amino acids. The CDR3 DNA sequence: TGTGCCAGCAGCCTTACAGGCCAACCAACTAATGAAAAACTGTTTTTT. This translates into CASSLTGQPTNEKLFF. Using reference TRBV5-6 and TRBJ1-4 for the parts outside the CDR3, the full variable domain is DAGVTQSPTHLIKTRGQQVTLRCSPKSGHDTVSWYQQALGQGPQFIFQYYEEEERQRGNFPDRFSGHQFPNYSSELNVNALLLGDSALYLCASSLTGQPTNEKLFFGSGTQLSVL.

V is TRBV5-1 and J is TRBJ2-3; 9 bases fit TRBD2. CDR1 is SGHRS and CDR2 is YFSETQ in the germline V gene. The CDR3 runs to 15 residues. With V trimmed by 6 bases and J by 2 bases, 7 bases remained unmatched. The CDR3 nucleotides are TGCGCCAGCACTCAGGTAGCGGGGGTCACAGATACGCAGTATTTT. Protein sequence: CASTQVAGVTDTQYF.

The V call is TRBV7-3, the J call TRBJ2-3; 8 bases align to TRBD2. V shed 2 bases and J 4 bases; nucleotides not matched to a gene: 5. Germline CDR1 is SGHTA and CDR2 is FQGTGA. There are 15 residues in the CDR3. The CDR3 DNA reads as TGTGCCAGCAGCTTAGCGGGGGGCCAGGCAGATACGCAGTATTTT. Encoded protein: CASSLAGGQADTQYF.

The chain employs TRBV6-2 or TRBV6-3 and TRBJ2-7; 10 bases agree with TRBD2. Germline CDR1 and CDR2: MNHEY and SVGEGT. The CDR3 spans 15 residues. Trimming cost V 6 bases and J 2 bases; bases outside gene matches: 7. The chain's CDR3 is CASSPQLAGTYEQYF. For the CDR3, the DNA is TGTGCCAGCAGCCCCCAACTAGCGGGAACCTACGAGCAGTACTTC.

The CDR3 region has the DNA TGCGCCAGCAGCCCGGCCGGGACAGGCAATTCACCCCTCCACTTT. Encoded protein: CASSPAGTGNSPLHF. V usage is TRBV5-1 and J usage is TRBJ1-6; the match to TRBD1 covers 8 bases. Germline V gene sequence: CDR1 SGHRS, CDR2 YFSETQ. CDR3 size: 15 residues. The V and J ends lost 4 bases and 7 bases, in that order; junction bases with no gene match: 7.

This chain links TRBV10-3 with TRBJ2-1, with a possible D match to TRBD2 (6 bases). CDR1 is ENHRY, CDR2 SYGVKD, per germline. V shed 5 bases and J shed 8 bases, with 16 bases lying between them. This CDR3 is 14 amino acids long. CDR3: CAISYRGISDEQFF. Written as DNA, the CDR3 is TGTGCCATCAGTTACCGCGGGATATCGGATGAGCAGTTCTTC.

V and J are TRBV9 and TRBJ2-7; TRBD1 aligns across 9 bases. This CDR3 contains 14 residues. Trimming cost V 0 bases and J 3 bases; bases outside gene matches: 1. CDR1 SGDLS and CDR2 YYNGEE come from the germline V gene. CDR3 bases: TGTGCCAGCAGCGTAGCGGGACAGGGCTACGAGCAGTACTTC. It yields the protein CASSVAGQGYEQYF.

This clone came up a few times. The chain combines TRBV7-9 with TRBJ2-1; tentatively, D is TRBD1 (6 bases). V lost 6 bases and J lost 4, with 28 bases in between. The germline V gene encodes CDR1 SEHNR and CDR2 FQNEAQ (reference sequence). The CDR3 contains 19 residues. The CDR3 spells CASRSKGGPLGHNYNEQFF. The CDR3 DNA reads as TGTGCCAGCAGGTCGAAAGGGGGTCCCCTTGGACACAATTACAATGAGCAGTTCTTC.

V usage is TRBV19 and J usage is TRBJ2-7; TRBD1 agrees at 8 bases. Per germline, CDR1 LNHDA and CDR2 SQIVND (reference sequence). V trimming: 4 bases; J trimming: 7 bases; junction bases outside the gene matches: 9. The CDR3 consists of 14 residues. The CDR3 sequence: CASSTGQVSVEQYF. CDR3 in DNA: TGTGCCAGTAGTACGGGACAGGTCTCCGTGGAGCAGTACTTC.

The V gene is TRBV11-2, the J gene TRBJ1-2; TRBD1 matches 7 bases. V trimming: 1 base; J trimming: 4 bases; junction bases outside the gene matches: 3. The CDR3 spans 14 residues. In germline, CDR1 is SGHAT, CDR2 FQNNGV. CDR3 DNA: TGTGCCAGCAGCTTAGCGACAGGGACCTATGGCTACACCTTC. Translating it yields CASSLATGTYGYTF.

The gene calls are TRBV14 and TRBJ1-1; 9 nucleotides line up with TRBD1. Germline CDR1 SGHDN, CDR2 FVKESK. The CDR3 contains 16 residues. V dropped 2 bases and J dropped 1; count of bases not matched to a gene: 5. CDR3 bases: TGTGCCAGCAGCCAACCACAGGGGGCTCGGAACACTGAAGCTTTCTTT. This translates into CASSQPQGARNTEAFF.

CDR3 region: CASSPQEGTEAFF. CDR3 DNA sequence: TGTGCCAGCAGTCCCCAGGAGGGCACTGAAGCTTTCTTT. This chain links TRBV6-4 with TRBJ1-1, with D uncertain. Deletions cut 5 bases from V and 4 bases from J, with 11 bases between. This CDR3 comprises 13 residues. Looked up from germline, CDR1 is MRHNA and CDR2 is SNTAGT.

The chain uses TRBV7-3 and TRBJ2-3, with TRBD2 matching 11 bases. The CDR3 has 15 residues. The V segment lost 5 bases and the J segment 2 bases; nucleotides outside the gene matches: 3. Per germline, CDR1 SGHTA and CDR2 FQGTGA. In DNA, the CDR3 is TGTGCCAGCAGCCCACTAGCGGGAGCCACAGATACGCAGTATTTT. Translating it yields CASSPLAGATDTQYF. Full variable domain (rest looked up from reference TRBV7-3 and TRBJ2-3): GAGVSQTPSNKVTEKGKYVELRCDPISGHTALYWYRQSLGQGPEFLIYFQGTGAADDSGLPNDRFFAVRPEGSVSTLKIQRTERGDSAVYLCASSPLAGATDTQYFGPGTRLTVL.

This clone was seen only a few times. CDR3 sequence: CASSESRGSNQPQHF. CDR3 sequence (DNA): TGTGCCAGCAGTGAGTCCAGGGGAAGCAATCAGCCCCAGCATTTT. The V call is TRBV6-1, the J call TRBJ1-5; a weak D match, TRBD1 (6 bases). The V gene's germline CDR1 is MNHNS and CDR2 SASEGT. This CDR3 is built from 15 residues. V was cut by 3 bases and J by 1 base, with 10 bases left in between.

This clone was observed once. J is TRBJ1-1 and V is TRBV5-1; D ambiguous. Germline CDR1 SGHRS, CDR2 YFSETQ. This CDR3 spans 14 amino acids. With 4 bases removed from V and 5 bases from J, the gap between germline ends came to 15 bases. This CDR3 is CASSLEDGGTEAFF. DNA of the CDR3: TGCGCCAGCAGCCTCGAGGACGGAGGAACTGAAGCTTTCTTT.

With respect to this clone: Other DNA variants within this sample encode the same CDR3. This rearrangement joins TRBV30 to TRBJ1-2, with D possibly being TRBD1 (5 bases). This CDR3 contains 12 residues. V shed 0 bases and J shed 8 bases, with 10 bases lying between them. The germline gives CDR1 GTSNPN, CDR2 SVGIG (reference sequence). CDR3 nucleotides: TGTGCCTGGAGTGTCGGGGGATACGGCTACACCTTC. This gives the protein CAWSVGGYGYTF.